Listed below are T cell receptor beta chains from one sample, sequenced in a study of cytomegalovirus exposure and HLA in healthy donors. Sequencing was performed with immunoSEQ multiplex PCR; in TCRdb, only in-frame clones are kept and a portion is missing. The sample carries around 150,000 clones, around 70% recorded once. The sequenced material came from PBMCs. Every receptor here comes from a man aged 35 to 55 in good health and CMV-seronegative. Both conserved end residues are part of each CDR3. Clone size is not always given. Where it is, it says once, few, many or a class for expanded clones.

>TRBV6-6|few
CASSWFDVGGDYEQYF
>TRBV5-4|NA
CASSLASGSTDTQYF
>TRBV9|NA
CASSIGQGPNYGYTF
>TRBV29-1|NA
CSVDGGQGSLHF
>TRBV18|once
CASSRWGQGGEAFF
>TRBV15|NA
CATSRGGGGRGSEQYF
>TRBV2|NA
CASSEATTVNYGYTF
>TRBV6-6|NA
CASSYGEHPNEQFF
>TRBV18|NA
CASSPPGQGSWEQYF
>TRBV9|NA
CASSVAGGPSGANVLTF
>TRBV7-3|NA
CASSSTGVQYNEQFF
>TRBV7-9|NA
CASSYGQGAWAGNEQYF
>TRBV6-1|few
CASTRDRVNTEAFF
>TRBV7-9|NA
CASSLAGAKAFF
>TRBV5-1|NA
CASRPRGSTETQYF
>TRBV7-6|NA
CASSLTGNEQYF